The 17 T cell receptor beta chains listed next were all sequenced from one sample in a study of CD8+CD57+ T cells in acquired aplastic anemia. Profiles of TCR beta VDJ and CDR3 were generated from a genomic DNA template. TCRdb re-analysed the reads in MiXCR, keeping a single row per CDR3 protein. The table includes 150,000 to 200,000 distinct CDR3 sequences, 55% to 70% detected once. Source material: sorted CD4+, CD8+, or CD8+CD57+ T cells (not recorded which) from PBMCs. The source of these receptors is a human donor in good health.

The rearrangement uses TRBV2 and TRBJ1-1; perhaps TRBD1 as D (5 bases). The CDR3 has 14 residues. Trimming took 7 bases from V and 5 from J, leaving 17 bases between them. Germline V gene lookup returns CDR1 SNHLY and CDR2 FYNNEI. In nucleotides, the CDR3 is TGTGCCAGCATGAGGGGTAGGGAGAGTACTGAAGCTTTCTTT. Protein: CASMRGRESTEAFF.

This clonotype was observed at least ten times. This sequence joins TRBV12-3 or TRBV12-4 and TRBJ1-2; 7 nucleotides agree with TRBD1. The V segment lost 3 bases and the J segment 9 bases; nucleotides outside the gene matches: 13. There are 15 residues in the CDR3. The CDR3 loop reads CASSLGSYRGDRYTF. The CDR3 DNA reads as TGTGCCAGCAGTTTGGGCTCGTACAGGGGTGATCGCTACACCTTC.

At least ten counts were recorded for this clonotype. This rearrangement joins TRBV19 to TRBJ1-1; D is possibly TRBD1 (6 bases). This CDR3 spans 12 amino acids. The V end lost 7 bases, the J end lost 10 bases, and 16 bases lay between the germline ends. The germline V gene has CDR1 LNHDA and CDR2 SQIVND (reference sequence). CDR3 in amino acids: CASTKGGQGAFF. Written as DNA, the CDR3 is TGTGCCAGTACCAAGGGGGGCCAGGGAGCTTTCTTT.

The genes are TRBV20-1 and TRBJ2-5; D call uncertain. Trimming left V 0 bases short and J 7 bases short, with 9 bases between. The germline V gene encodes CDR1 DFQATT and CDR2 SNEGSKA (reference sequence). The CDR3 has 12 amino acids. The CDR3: CSARDPPGTQYF. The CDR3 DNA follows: TGCAGTGCTAGAGATCCCCCAGGGACCCAGTACTTC.

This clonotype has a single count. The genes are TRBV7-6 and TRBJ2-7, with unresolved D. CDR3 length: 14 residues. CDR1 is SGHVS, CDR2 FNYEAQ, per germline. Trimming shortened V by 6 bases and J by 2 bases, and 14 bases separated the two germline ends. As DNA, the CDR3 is TGTGCCAGCAGTTACTCCCCGATGGCCTACGAGCAGTACTTC. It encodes CASSYSPMAYEQYF.

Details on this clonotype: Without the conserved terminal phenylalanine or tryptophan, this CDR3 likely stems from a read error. The CDR3 here is CASSSTANTGELFS. Written as DNA, the CDR3 is TGTGCCAGTAGTTCGACGGCGAACACCGGGGAGCTGTTTTCT. The chain carries TRBV19 and TRBJ2-2; D uncertain. CDR1 and CDR2 (germline): LNHDA, SQIVND (reference sequence). V was pared by 5 bases and J by 0 bases, with 7 bases between. This CDR3 has 14 amino acids.

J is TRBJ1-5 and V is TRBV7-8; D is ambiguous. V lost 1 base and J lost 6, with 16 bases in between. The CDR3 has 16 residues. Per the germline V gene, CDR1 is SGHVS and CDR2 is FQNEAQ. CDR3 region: CASSLVVGQEGQPQHF. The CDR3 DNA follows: TGTGCCAGCAGCTTAGTAGTAGGGCAAGAGGGTCAGCCCCAGCATTTT.

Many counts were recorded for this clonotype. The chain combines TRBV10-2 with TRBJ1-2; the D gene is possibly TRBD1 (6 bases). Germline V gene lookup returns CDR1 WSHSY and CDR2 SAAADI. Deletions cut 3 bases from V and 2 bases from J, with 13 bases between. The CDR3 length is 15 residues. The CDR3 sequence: CASSDFTGSNYGYTF. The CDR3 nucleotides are TGCGCCAGCAGTGACTTCACAGGGTCCAACTATGGCTACACCTTC.

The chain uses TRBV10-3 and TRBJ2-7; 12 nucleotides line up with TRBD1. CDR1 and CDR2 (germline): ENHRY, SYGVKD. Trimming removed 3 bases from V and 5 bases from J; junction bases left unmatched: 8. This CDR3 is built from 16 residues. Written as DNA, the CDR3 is TGTGCCATCAGTGACCCTATGGGACAGGGGGCTGACGAGCAGTACTTC. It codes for CAISDPMGQGADEQYF.

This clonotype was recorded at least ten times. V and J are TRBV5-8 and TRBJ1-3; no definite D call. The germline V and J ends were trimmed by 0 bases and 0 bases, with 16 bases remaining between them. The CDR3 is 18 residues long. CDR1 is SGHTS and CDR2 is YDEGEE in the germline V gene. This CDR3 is CASSLAWQARLSGNTIYF. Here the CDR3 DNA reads TGTGCCAGCAGCTTGGCTTGGCAGGCTAGACTCTCTGGAAACACCATATATTTT.

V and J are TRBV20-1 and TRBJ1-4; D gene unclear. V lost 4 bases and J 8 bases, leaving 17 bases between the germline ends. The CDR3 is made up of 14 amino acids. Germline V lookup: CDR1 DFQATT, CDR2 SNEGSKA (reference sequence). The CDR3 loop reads CSATPYSGSEKLFF. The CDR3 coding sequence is TGCAGTGCTACCCCTTACTCCGGGTCGGAAAAACTGTTTTTT.

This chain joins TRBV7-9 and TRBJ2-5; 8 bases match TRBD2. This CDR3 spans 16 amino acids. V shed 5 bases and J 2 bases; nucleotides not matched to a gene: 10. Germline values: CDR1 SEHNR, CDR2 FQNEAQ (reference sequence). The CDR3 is CASSARGGRRQETQYF. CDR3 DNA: TGTGCCAGCAGCGCCCGGGGGGGGCGTAGGCAAGAGACCCAGTACTTC.

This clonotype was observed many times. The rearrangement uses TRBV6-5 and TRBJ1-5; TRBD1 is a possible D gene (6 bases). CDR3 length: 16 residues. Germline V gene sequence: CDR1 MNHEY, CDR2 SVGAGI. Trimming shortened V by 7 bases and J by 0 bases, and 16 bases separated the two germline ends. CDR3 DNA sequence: TGTGCCAGCAAAATCTCAGGGGACCTTAGCAATCAGCCCCAGCATTTT. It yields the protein CASKISGDLSNQPQHF.

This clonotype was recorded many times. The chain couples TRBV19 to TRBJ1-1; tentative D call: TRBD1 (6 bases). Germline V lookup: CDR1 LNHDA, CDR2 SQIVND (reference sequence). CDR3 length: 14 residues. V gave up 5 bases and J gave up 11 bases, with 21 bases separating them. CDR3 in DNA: TGTGCCAGTAGTGATGGAACAGGGAAGGCCAGCGCTTTCTTT. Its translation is CASSDGTGKASAFF.

The CDR3: CASMDTNTGELFF. CDR3 nucleotides: TGTGCCAGCATGGACACGAACACCGGGGAGCTGTTTTTT. The rearrangement links TRBV25-1 to TRBJ2-2, with D perhaps matching TRBD1 (5 bases). This CDR3 region has 13 residues. The V end lost 7 bases, the J end lost 0 bases, and 6 bases lay between the germline ends. The germline V gene encodes CDR1 MGHDK and CDR2 SYGVNS.

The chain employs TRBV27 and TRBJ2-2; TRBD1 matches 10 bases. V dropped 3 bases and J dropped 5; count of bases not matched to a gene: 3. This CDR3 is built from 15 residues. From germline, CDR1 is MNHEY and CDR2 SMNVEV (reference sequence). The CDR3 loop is CASSLGTGVTGELFF. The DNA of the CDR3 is TGTGCCAGCAGTTTGGGGACAGGGGTTACCGGGGAGCTGTTTTTT.

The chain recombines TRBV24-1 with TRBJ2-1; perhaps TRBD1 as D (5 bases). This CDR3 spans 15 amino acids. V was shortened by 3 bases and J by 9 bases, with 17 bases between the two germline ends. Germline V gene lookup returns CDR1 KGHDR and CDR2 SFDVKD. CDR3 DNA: TGTGCCACCAGTGATAGAACAGGTGGTTACTTTGAGCAGTTCTTC. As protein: CATSDRTGGYFEQFF.